The 25 T cell receptor beta chains listed next were all sequenced from one sample in a study of blood T cell repertoires in COVID-19. Clones were read by immunoSEQ multiplex PCR, and TCRdb kept only the in-frame ones, dropping some. The sample includes around 78,000 clones, more than 75% of them seen just once. Sequenced input: peripheral blood. Receptors originate from a human donor in a cohort sampled during active COVID-19.

The chain couples TRBV5-1 to TRBJ2-7; 9 bases align to TRBD1. The ends lost 3 bases at V and 4 bases at J; junction bases unmatched: 8. The CDR3 loop spans 15 amino acids. The V gene's germline CDR1 is SGHRS and CDR2 YFSETQ. CDR3 sequence (DNA): TGCGCCAGCAGCTCCCACGGGACAGGGCTTTACGAGCAGTACTTC. Protein: CASSSHGTGLYEQYF. Full variable domain (outside the CDR3, taken from reference TRBV5-1 and TRBJ2-7): KAGVTQTPRYLIKTRGQQVTLSCSPISGHRSVSWYQQTPGQGLQFLFEYFSETQRNKGNFPGRFSGRQFSNSRSEMNVSTLELGDSALYLCASSSHGTGLYEQYFGPGTRLTVT.

CDR3 amino acids: CASSQTASYEQYF. The CDR3 nucleotides read TGCGCCAGCAGCCAGACAGCCTCCTACGAGCAGTACTTC. The chain carries TRBV4-1 and TRBJ2-7; D may be TRBD1 (5 bases). V was cut by 3 bases and J by 0 bases, with 6 bases left in between. The CDR3 totals 13 residues. Germline V gene lookup returns CDR1 MGHRA and CDR2 YSYEKL.

This chain uses TRBV7-8 with TRBJ2-7, with a weak D call TRBD1 (6 bases). Germline V CDR1 and CDR2: SGHVS, FQNEAQ. The CDR3 length is 16 residues. Trimming stripped 0 bases from V and 6 bases from J, with 18 bases between. The CDR3, as DNA: TGTGCCAGCAGCTTAGCGGTAGGGTTCAGGGGTCCCGAGCAGTACTTC. Its protein is CASSLAVGFRGPEQYF.

V usage is TRBV25-1 and J usage is TRBJ1-2; D unclear. Trimming took 4 bases from V and 4 from J, leaving 4 bases between them. Germline V CDR1 and CDR2: MGHDK, SYGVNS. This CDR3 has 11 amino acids. The CDR3 DNA reads as TGTGCCAGCAGTGGTAGCTATGGCTACACCTTC. This sequence encodes CASSGSYGYTF.

This clone occurred once. The gene calls are TRBV7-2 and TRBJ1-5, with unresolved D. Trimming took off 2 bases at V and 5 bases at J, with 7 bases between the two ends. The CDR3 has 13 residues. Germline-derived CDR1 and CDR2 are SGHTA and FQGNSA. CDR3 in amino acids: CASSLSPDQPQHF. CDR3 sequence (DNA): TGTGCCAGCAGCTTATCCCCGGATCAGCCCCAGCATTTT.

The chain has TRBV6-5 and TRBJ1-4, with unresolved D. Trimming cost V 6 bases and J 8 bases, with 10 bases left between them. CDR1 is MNHEY, CDR2 SVGAGI, per germline. The CDR3 contains 12 residues. CDR3 in amino acids: CASSRTAEKLFF. In DNA form, the CDR3 reads TGTGCCAGCAGCCGGACTGCAGAAAAACTGTTTTTT.

This chain uses TRBV27 with TRBJ1-1; D gene uncertain. V dropped 8 bases and J dropped 0 bases, with 16 bases sitting between them. The CDR3 has 15 amino acids. CDR1 MNHEY and CDR2 SMNVEV come from the germline V gene (reference sequence). This CDR3 reads CASSPEAFMNTEAFF. Written as DNA, the CDR3 is TGTGCCAGCTCACCGGAGGCGTTCATGAACACTGAAGCTTTCTTT.

The chain has TRBV2 and TRBJ2-7; 9 positions match TRBD1. This CDR3 comprises 14 residues. Germline CDR1 and CDR2: SNHLY and FYNNEI. The V gene end was trimmed by 6 bases and the J gene end by 5 bases; junction bases not matched to a gene: 8. CDR3 residues: CASSLQGAVDEQYF. The CDR3 nucleotides read TGTGCCAGCAGCCTACAGGGGGCTGTAGACGAGCAGTACTTC. Looking up the rest from reference TRBV2 and TRBJ2-7 gives the full variable domain: EPEVTQTPSHQVTQMGQEVILRCVPISNHLYFYWYRQILGQKVEFLVSFYNNEISEKSEIFDDQFSVERPDGSNFTLKIRSTKLEDSAMYFCASSLQGAVDEQYFGPGTRLTVT.

The chain uses TRBV4-1 and TRBJ2-7; 9 nucleotides align to TRBD1. The CDR3 is 14 amino acids. CDR1 is MGHRA, CDR2 YSYEKL, per germline. Trimming removed 2 bases from V and 7 bases from J; junction bases left unmatched: 6. The CDR3 coding sequence is TGCGCCAGCAGCCAAATACAGGGGGCCTGGGAGCAGTACTTC. Translating it yields CASSQIQGAWEQYF.

This clone was counted a single time. The CDR3 DNA follows: TGTGCTAGTGGTTTGGCCGGACTGGACGTGGCCCAGTACTTC. Protein: CASGLAGLDVAQYF. The chain joins TRBV12-5 to TRBJ2-5, with D perhaps matching TRBD2 (5 bases). Trimming removed 1 base from V and 9 bases from J, with 15 bases in between. This CDR3 has 14 residues. Germline V lookup: CDR1 LGHNT, CDR2 FRNRAP.

The chain joins TRBV6-5 to TRBJ2-7; TRBD1 might be the D (6 bases). CDR3 length: 13 residues. CDR1 and CDR2 from the germline V gene are MNHEY and SVGAGI. Trimming pared 5 bases from V and 0 bases from J, leaving 8 bases between. For the CDR3, the DNA is TGTGCCAGCAGTCGAGGGGGCTCCTACGAGCAGTACTTC. Residues: CASSRGGSYEQYF.

V and J are TRBV20-1 and TRBJ1-2; D not resolved. The CDR3 consists of 14 residues. Germline CDR1 DFQATT, CDR2 SNEGSKA (reference sequence). The V end lost 3 bases, the J end lost 4 bases, and 15 bases lay between the germline ends. The CDR3 DNA is TGCAGTGCTAGTGAGGTCGGGGTTACCTATGGCTACACCTTC. Translating it yields CSASEVGVTYGYTF.

The gene calls are TRBV12-5 and TRBJ2-7, with D perhaps matching TRBD1 (5 bases). V was pared by 9 bases and J by 5 bases, with 17 bases between. Germline CDR1 is LGHNT and CDR2 is FRNRAP. The CDR3 consists of 13 residues. The CDR3 loop reads CASGKQGKHEQYF. The CDR3 DNA follows: TGTGCTAGCGGAAAGCAGGGTAAACACGAGCAGTACTTC. The full variable domain, completed using reference TRBV12-5 and TRBJ2-7, is DARVTQTPRHKVTEMGQEVTMRCQPILGHNTVFWYRQTMMQGLELLAYFRNRAPLDDSGMPKDRFSAEMPDATLATLKIQPSEPRDSAVYFCASGKQGKHEQYFGPGTRLTVT.

This rearrangement joins TRBV19 to TRBJ1-1; 8 nucleotides align to TRBD1. Germline trimming cut 10 bases from V and 4 bases from J; bases unmatched to any gene: 8. Germline CDR1 and CDR2: LNHDA and SQIVND (reference sequence). The CDR3 has 13 amino acids. CDR3 DNA: TGTGCCACCCACGTCACAGGGGGCACTGAAGCTTTCTTT. It is translated as CATHVTGGTEAFF. Full variable domain (remainder filled in from reference TRBV19 and TRBJ1-1): DGGITQSPKYLFRKEGQNVTLSCEQNLNHDAMYWYRQDPGQGLRLIYYSQIVNDFQKGDIAEGYSVSREKKESFPLTVTSAQKNPTAFYLCATHVTGGTEAFFGQGTRLTVV.

J is TRBJ1-5 and V is TRBV23-1, with 8 bases lining up with TRBD1. TRBV23-1 is flagged as an ORF with uncertain function. This CDR3 has 14 amino acids. V trimming: 8 bases; J trimming: 4 bases; junction bases outside the gene matches: 7. The CDR3 region has the DNA TGCGCCAGCGGGCCCCGGACAGGGAATCAGCCCCAGCATTTT. Protein sequence: CASGPRTGNQPQHF.

CDR3 residues: CASSRGVASDTQYF. CDR3 sequence (DNA): TGTGCCAGCAGTCGGGGGGTAGCATCAGATACGCAGTATTTT. The genes are TRBV6-5 and TRBJ2-3; 7 bases map to TRBD2. Losses at the gene ends were 5 bases for V and 4 bases for J; bases not matched to a gene: 6. Germline-derived CDR1 and CDR2 are MNHEY and SVGAGI. CDR3 length: 14 residues.

The rearrangement uses TRBV19 and TRBJ1-3; the D gene is possibly TRBD1 (6 bases). Trimming took off 4 bases at V and 1 base at J, with 14 bases between the two ends. The CDR3 is 16 residues long. CDR1 is LNHDA and CDR2 is SQIVND in the germline V gene (reference sequence). CDR3 nucleotides: TGTGCCAGTAGTAATCCGAGGGGGACGTCTGGAAACACCATATATTTT. Protein: CASSNPRGTSGNTIYF.

The CDR3 nucleotides are TGTGCCAGCAGTTACGGGCCGGTACTCTCTGGAAACACCATATATTTT. It encodes CASSYGPVLSGNTIYF. V and J are TRBV6-6 and TRBJ1-3; D unresolved. Germline CDR1 MNHNY, CDR2 SVGAGI (reference sequence). CDR3 length equals 16 residues. Trimming removed 2 bases at V and 0 bases at J, with 11 bases between.

V gene TRBV7-9 combines with J gene TRBJ2-7; TRBD1 agrees at 9 bases. Germline CDR1 SEHNR, CDR2 FQNEAQ (reference sequence). The CDR3 loop spans 16 amino acids. The V gene end was trimmed by 2 bases and the J gene end by 3 bases; junction bases not matched to a gene: 8. The CDR3 region is CASSLSPTGGGYEQYF. Here the CDR3 DNA reads TGTGCCAGCAGCTTATCCCCGACAGGGGGGGGCTACGAGCAGTACTTC.

The rearrangement uses TRBV6-5 and TRBJ1-1; TRBD1 might be the D (6 bases). CDR1 MNHEY and CDR2 SVGAGI come from the germline V gene. This CDR3 is 12 amino acids long. The ends were cut back, 10 bases at V and 7 bases at J, with 16 bases in the middle. The CDR3 bases are TGTGCCACCCTACAGGGAAATATTGAAGCTTTCTTT. Translating it yields CATLQGNIEAFF.

V gene TRBV6-5 combines with J gene TRBJ2-3; D perhaps matches TRBD2 (6 bases). CDR3 length: 14 amino acids. V gave up 6 bases and J gave up 2 bases, with 12 bases separating them. Germline lookup yields CDR1 MNHEY and CDR2 SVGAGI. The CDR3 is CASRSGPLTDTQYF. CDR3 nucleotides: TGTGCCAGCAGGAGCGGGCCCCTCACAGATACGCAGTATTTT.

The chain carries TRBV5-1 and TRBJ2-2; D call uncertain. The CDR3 has 14 residues. V was shortened by 5 bases and J by 6 bases, with 14 bases between the two germline ends. Per the germline V gene, CDR1 is SGHRS and CDR2 is YFSETQ. CDR3 residues: CASRQRPSAGELFF. The DNA for the CDR3 is TGCGCCAGCAGACAACGTCCCAGCGCCGGGGAGCTGTTTTTT.

The CDR3 here is CASSAQQGPYHGYTF. CDR3 DNA: TGTGCCAGCAGCGCACAACAGGGGCCGTACCATGGCTACACCTTC. The chain couples TRBV7-2 to TRBJ1-2; TRBD1 agrees at 7 bases. CDR1 is SGHTA, CDR2 FQGNSA, per germline. The J segment lost 6 bases and the V segment lost 5 bases, leaving 12 bases of the junction unmatched. CDR3 length: 15 residues.

This rearrangement joins TRBV15 to TRBJ1-6; weak D call: TRBD1 (5 bases). V lost 0 bases to trimming and J lost 9 bases, with 15 bases between them. The CDR3 contains 16 residues. CDR1 is LNHNV and CDR2 is YYDKDF in the germline V gene (reference sequence). The CDR3 DNA is TGTGCCACCAGCAGAGATTTGAACAGGTTAAGTTCACCCCTCCACTTT. Protein product: CATSRDLNRLSSPLHF. Together with reference TRBV15 and TRBJ1-6, the CDR3 gives the full variable domain: DAMVIQNPRYQVTQFGKPVTLSCSQTLNHNVMYWYQQKSSQAPKLLFHYYDKDFNNEADTPDNFQSRRPNTSFCFLDIRSPGLGDTAMYLCATSRDLNRLSSPLHFGNGTRLTVT.

The rearrangement links TRBV5-1 to TRBJ1-3; 9 nucleotides align to TRBD1. Trimming at V came to 3 bases and at J to 3 bases, leaving 10 bases not matched to a gene. The CDR3 loop spans 17 amino acids. Germline V gene sequence: CDR1 SGHRS, CDR2 YFSETQ. The CDR3 is CASSSIRTGASGNTIYF. The CDR3 nucleotides read TGCGCCAGCAGCTCGATTCGGACAGGGGCTAGTGGAAACACCATATATTTT. Combining the CDR3 with reference TRBV5-1 and TRBJ1-3 gives the whole variable domain KAGVTQTPRYLIKTRGQQVTLSCSPISGHRSVSWYQQTPGQGLQFLFEYFSETQRNKGNFPGRFSGRQFSNSRSEMNVSTLELGDSALYLCASSSIRTGASGNTIYFGEGSWLTVV.